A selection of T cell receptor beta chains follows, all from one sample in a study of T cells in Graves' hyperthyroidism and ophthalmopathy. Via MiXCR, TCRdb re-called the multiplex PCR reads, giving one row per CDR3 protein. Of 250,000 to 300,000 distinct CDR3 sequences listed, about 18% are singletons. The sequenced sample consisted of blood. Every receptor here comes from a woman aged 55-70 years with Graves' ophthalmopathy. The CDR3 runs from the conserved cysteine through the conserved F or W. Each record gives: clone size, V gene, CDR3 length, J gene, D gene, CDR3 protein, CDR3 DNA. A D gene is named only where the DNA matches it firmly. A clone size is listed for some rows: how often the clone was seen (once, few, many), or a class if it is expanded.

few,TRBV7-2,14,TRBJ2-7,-,CASSHRAGAGEQYF,TGTGCCAGCAGCCACCGAGCAGGGGCGGGGGAGCAGTACTTC
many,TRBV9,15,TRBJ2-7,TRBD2,CASSVDGTSMYEQYF,TGTGCCAGCAGCGTAGACGGGACTAGCATGTACGAGCAGTACTTC
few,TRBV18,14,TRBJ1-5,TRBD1,CASSGGQVGQPQHF,TGTGCCAGCTCAGGAGGACAGGTCGGACAGCCCCAGCATTTT
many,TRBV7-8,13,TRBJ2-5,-,CASSPGRGETQYF,TGTGCCAGCAGCCCAGGACGGGGGGAGACCCAGTACTTC
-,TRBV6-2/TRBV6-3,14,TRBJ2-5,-,CASSVTTGEETQHF,TGTGCCAGCAGCGTCACAACAGGTGAAGAGACCCAGCACTTC
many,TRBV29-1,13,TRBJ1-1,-,CSVTGPGNTEAFF,TGCAGCGTTACTGGCCCTGGGAACACTGAAGCTTTCTTT
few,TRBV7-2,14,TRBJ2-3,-,CASSFRWGTDTQYF,TGTGCCAGCAGCTTCCGTTGGGGCACAGATACGCAGTATTTT
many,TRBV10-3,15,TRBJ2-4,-,CAISGTRGSSDIQYF,TGTGCCATCAGTGGCACCCGGGGGTCGTCGGACATTCAGTACTTC
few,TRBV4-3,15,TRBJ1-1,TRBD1,CASSRQDRTGAEAFF,TGCGCCAGCAGCCGACAAGATAGGACAGGGGCTGAAGCTTTCTTT
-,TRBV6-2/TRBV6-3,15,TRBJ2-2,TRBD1,CASSGQGENTGELFF,TGTGCCAGCAGTGGACAGGGGGAGAACACCGGGGAGCTGTTTTTT
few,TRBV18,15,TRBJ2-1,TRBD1,CASSGQAPSYNEQFF,TGTGCCAGCTCTGGACAGGCCCCCTCCTACAATGAGCAGTTCTTC